This T cell receptor (beta chain) was identified during a study of T cell responses to AZD1222 COVID-19 vaccine. The study, taken as a whole, reports: Most donors were white British, females outnumbered males, and clonal diversity was possibly underestimated. Compared with day 0, the breadth and depth of the Spike-specific TCR repertoire rose significantly after two doses of AZD1222. Only a handful of AZD1222 recipients, roughly 6 in all, had baseline seropositivity. In the spike-specific TCR repertoire, nearly half reportedly target unmutated variant regions.

With respect to this clone: Its antigen is undetermined.

The repertoire was sequenced with immunoSEQ multiplex PCR; TCRdb's copy has only in-frame clones and lacks some. The data hold roughly 120,000 clones, with about 85% observed a single time. From germline, CDR1 is MDHEN and CDR2 SYDVKM. V lost 5 bases, J lost 6 bases, and 13 bases stayed unmatched. This CDR3 has 17 amino acids. This clonotype was sampled from an adult in good health. This sequence joins TRBV28 and TRBJ1-4; 9 nucleotides agree with TRBD1. Specimen: peripheral blood, collected on day 0 of AZD1222 vaccination. The CDR3 sequence is CASSPTGQGTGDEKLFF. The CDR3 nucleotides are TGTGCCAGCAGTCCCACCGGACAGGGGACGGGTGATGAAAAACTGTTTTTT.